Following are 19 T cell receptor beta chains from one sample sequenced in a study of PD-1 blockade in classical Hodgkin lymphoma. TCRdb's copy holds only in-frame clones and misses some; the assay was immunoSEQ multiplex PCR. The table has more than 90,000 clones, about three quarters seen once. The time point: cycle 4 day 1 (C4D1), after about 6 weeks of nivolumab. Each patient's relapse followed autologous stem cell transplantation, and brentuximab vedotin exposure varied. The source material was peripheral blood mononuclear cells (PBMCs), sampled before the fourth cycle of nivolumab. These receptors came from a human donor with classical Hodgkin lymphoma.

The chain joins TRBV7-9 to TRBJ2-3, with 9 positions matching TRBD1. Germline V gene sequence: CDR1 SEHNR, CDR2 FQNEAQ (reference sequence). CDR3 length: 15 amino acids. Trimming cost V 3 bases and J 4 bases; bases outside gene matches: 5. For the CDR3, the DNA is TGTGCCAGCAGCTTCTCGGGACAGGGAGCAGATACGCAGTATTTT. Its translation: CASSFSGQGADTQYF.

The genes are TRBV12-2 and TRBJ2-1; the table calls TRBD2, which could not be checked here. TRBV12-2 is recorded as a pseudogene. The CDR3 is 16 residues long. CDR3 sequence reads: CASRLGRRKSRNEQFF. In DNA form, the CDR3 reads TGTGCAAGTCGCTTGGGGAGGCGCAAAAGTAGGAATGAGCAGTTCTTC.

This chain links TRBV7-2 with TRBJ1-1; 7 bases align to TRBD1. The CDR3 runs to 12 residues. V trimming: 5 bases; J trimming: 11 bases; junction bases outside the gene matches: 8. Germline V lookup: CDR1 SGHTA, CDR2 FQGNSA. The CDR3 DNA reads TGTGCCAGCAGCCTTCAGGGGGAAGGTGCTTTCTTT. Translating it yields CASSLQGEGAFF. Based on the CDR3 plus reference TRBV7-2 and TRBJ1-1, the full variable domain is GAGVSQSPSNKVTEKGKDVELRCDPISGHTALYWYRQSLGQGLEFLIYFQGNSAPDKSGLPSDRFSAERTGGSVSTLTIQRTQQEDSAVYLCASSLQGEGAFFGQGTRLTVV.

The gene calls are TRBV10-3 and TRBJ2-7, with a possible D match to TRBD1 (5 bases). CDR1 and CDR2 from the germline V gene are ENHRY and SYGVKD. V was cut by 3 bases and J by 0 bases, with 9 bases left in between. The CDR3 totals 14 residues. For the CDR3, the DNA is TGTGCCATCAGTGAATACAGGAGCTCCTACGAGCAGTACTTC. Translation gives CAISEYRSSYEQYF.

This clone was picked up one time. The rearrangement links TRBV7-3 to TRBJ2-3; D is perhaps TRBD1 or TRBD2 (5 bases each). Germline CDR1 reads SGHTA; CDR2 reads FQGTGA. The CDR3 is made up of 14 amino acids. The V gene lost 5 bases and the J gene lost 8 bases, with 17 bases spanning the gap. The CDR3 DNA reads as TGTGCCAGCAGCGAACGGGGCGCGCAGGGTACGCAGTATTTT. Protein sequence: CASSERGAQGTQYF.

This chain connects TRBV7-9 to TRBJ2-3; unclear D gene. Germline values: CDR1 SEHNR, CDR2 FQNEAQ (reference sequence). The CDR3 length is 12 residues. Trimming removed 9 bases at V and 1 base at J, with 8 bases between. For the CDR3, the DNA is TGTGCCAGTAAAACGGGCACAGATACGCAGTATTTT. Translating it yields CASKTGTDTQYF.

The V and J genes are TRBV15 and TRBJ1-3; the match to TRBD1 covers 7 bases. The CDR3 consists of 15 residues. Trimming at V came to 0 bases and at J to 3 bases, leaving 2 bases not matched to a gene. Germline V CDR1 and CDR2: LNHNV, YYDKDF (reference sequence). The CDR3 protein is CATSREDRDGNTIYF. In DNA, the CDR3 is TGTGCCACCAGCAGAGAAGACAGGGATGGAAACACCATATATTTT.

This clone came up a few times. The rearrangement links TRBV11-2 to TRBJ2-5; 8 nucleotides line up with TRBD2. CDR3 length: 13 residues. The ends lost 8 bases at V and 2 bases at J; junction bases unmatched: 4. Germline CDR1 and CDR2: SGHAT and FQNNGV. The CDR3: CASGTSGQETQYF. The CDR3 nucleotides are TGTGCCAGCGGCACTAGCGGACAAGAGACCCAGTACTTC.

The chain uses TRBV6-6 and TRBJ1-1; maybe TRBD1 (6 bases). There are 12 residues in the CDR3. CDR1 is MNHNY, CDR2 SVGAGI, per germline (reference sequence). The V end lost 6 bases, the J end lost 4 bases, and 9 bases lay between the germline ends. This chain's CDR3 is CASRQGGTEAFF. The CDR3 DNA reads as TGTGCCAGCAGACAGGGTGGCACTGAAGCTTTCTTT.

The chain is built from TRBV21-1 and TRBJ2-7; the listed D gene, TRBD2, was not tested against the DNA. TRBV21-1 represents a pseudogene. The CDR3 runs to 15 residues. As DNA, the CDR3 is TGTGCCAGCAGCCCCGAGGATCCGGCCTCCTACGAGCAGTACTTC. Translating it yields CASSPEDPASYEQYF.

The chain joins TRBV5-4 to TRBJ2-4; TRBD2 might be the D (5 bases). Germline CDR1 is SGHNT and CDR2 is YYREEE (reference sequence). The CDR3 sequence is 17 residues long. Trimming took off 4 bases at V and 0 bases at J, with 17 bases between the two ends. The CDR3 coding sequence is TGTGCCAGCAGCCCGCCAAGGACGGGGTTAGCCAAAAACATTCAGTACTTC. It codes for CASSPPRTGLAKNIQYF.

V gene TRBV10-3 combines with J gene TRBJ2-3; 11 bases match TRBD1. From germline, CDR1 is ENHRY and CDR2 SYGVKD. The J segment lost 4 bases and the V segment lost 8 bases, leaving 5 bases of the junction unmatched. The CDR3 runs to 14 residues. This CDR3 is CAISGTGGSDTQYF. CDR3 nucleotide sequence: TGTGCCATCTCCGGGACAGGGGGTTCAGATACGCAGTATTTT.

The chain has TRBV27 and TRBJ2-5; either TRBD1 or TRBD2 may fit D (5 bases each). V was shortened by 5 bases and J by 5 bases, with 18 bases between the two germline ends. CDR1 MNHEY and CDR2 SMNVEV come from the germline V gene (reference sequence). CDR3 size: 15 residues. The CDR3, as DNA: TGTGCCAGCAGTGCCGGGACCACCTCTTTTGAGACCCAGTACTTC. Amino acid sequence: CASSAGTTSFETQYF.

V is TRBV4-2 and J is TRBJ2-5; D tentatively reads TRBD1 or TRBD2 (6 bases each). Per germline, CDR1 LGHNA and CDR2 YNFKEQ. CDR3 length: 16 amino acids. The V end lost 3 bases, the J end lost 3 bases, and 17 bases lay between the germline ends. This chain's CDR3 is CASSQLGGQTKETQYF. The CDR3 region has the DNA TGTGCCAGCAGCCAGCTAGGGGGGCAAACTAAAGAGACCCAGTACTTC.

V usage is TRBV5-1 and J usage is TRBJ2-2; weak D call: TRBD2 (5 bases). The CDR3 spans 16 residues. CDR1 is SGHRS and CDR2 is YFSETQ in the germline V gene. V shed 1 base and J shed 5 bases, with 15 bases lying between them. CDR3 sequence (DNA): TGCGCCAGCAGCTTGCGGGAACCCCAACGGACCGGGGAGCTGTTTTTT. Its translation is CASSLREPQRTGELFF.

This clone showed up just a few times. This sequence joins TRBV28 and TRBJ1-2; 9 bases match TRBD1. The CDR3 runs to 15 residues. V shed 7 bases, J shed 3 bases, and the junction held 9 bases outside the gene matches. Germline V lookup: CDR1 MDHEN, CDR2 SYDVKM. The CDR3 DNA follows: TGTGCCAGCAACTCACAGGGGGCAATTGACTATGGCTACACCTTC. Its protein product is CASNSQGAIDYGYTF.

V and J are TRBV7-3 and TRBJ2-3; 11 bases align to TRBD2. The CDR3 has 19 amino acids. CDR1 and CDR2 from the germline V gene are SGHTA and FQGTGA. V lost 3 bases, J lost 2 bases, and 13 bases stayed unmatched. The CDR3 DNA sequence: TGTGCCAGCAGCTTTCCTCAAGACGGGACTAGCGGAAACACAGATACGCAGTATTTT. It codes for CASSFPQDGTSGNTDTQYF. The full variable domain, completed using reference TRBV7-3 and TRBJ2-3, is GAGVSQTPSNKVTEKGKYVELRCDPISGHTALYWYRQSLGQGPEFLIYFQGTGAADDSGLPNDRFFAVRPEGSVSTLKIQRTERGDSAVYLCASSFPQDGTSGNTDTQYFGPGTRLTVL.

The chain carries TRBV29-1 and TRBJ2-7; 8 bases line up with TRBD1. The J segment lost 3 bases and the V segment lost 4 bases, leaving 2 bases of the junction unmatched. Germline CDR1 reads SQVTM; CDR2 reads ANQGSEA. The CDR3 has 12 amino acids. Here the CDR3 reads CSVAGGSYEQYF. The CDR3 nucleotides are TGCAGCGTTGCAGGGGGCAGCTACGAGCAGTACTTC.

The chain combines TRBV6-6 with TRBJ1-2; a weak D match, TRBD1 (6 bases). V lost 0 bases and J lost 8, with 16 bases in between. In germline, CDR1 is MNHNY, CDR2 SVGAGI (reference sequence). This CDR3 is built from 15 residues. As DNA, the CDR3 is TGTGCCAGCAGTTACTCGACCCAGGGGACGAACGGCTACACCTTC. This codes for CASSYSTQGTNGYTF.